This TCR beta chain stems from a study of siplizumab effects on memory and regulatory T cells. The V gene's germline CDR1 is SGHDT and CDR2 YYEEEE. This CDR3 comprises 14 residues. The V end lost 1 base, the J end lost 5 bases, and 12 bases lay between the germline ends. Generated by immunoSEQ multiplex PCR, the TCRdb table keeps only in-frame clones and is missing some. Of 100,000 to 110,000 clones in the sample, approximately 91% are singletons; the top ten hold 0.14% to 0.15%. The sequenced sample consisted of CD4+ T cells sorted from blood. The sequence came from a human donor in good health. The chain links TRBV5-6 to TRBJ1-2; weak D call: TRBD1 (6 bases). The CDR3, as DNA: TGTGCCAGCAGCTTGTTCGGACAGTCTTATGGCTACACCTTC. Protein sequence: CASSLFGQSYGYTF.